The rows below give T cell receptor beta chains drawn from one sample of a study of cytomegalovirus exposure and HLA in healthy donors. Some clones are missing from TCRdb's copy, which holds only in-frame ones; the method was immunoSEQ multiplex PCR. The sample records some 190,000 clones, roughly 80% being singletons. Input material: PBMCs. Receptors were obtained from a male donor in good health and CMV-seronegative. Each CDR3 is given with its conserved first and last residue. The D gene is left open where the match is weak. The size of a clone is reported for some rows only, either as once, few or many, or as a class for expanded clones.

TRBV6-6	.	.	TRBJ2-3	TGTGCCAGCAGTTATCCTAGCCCGTCGACAGATACGCAGTATTTT	CASSYPSPSTDTQYF
TRBV10-3	TRBD1	.	TRBJ2-7	TGTGCCATCAGTGACTTCTCCCGGGACAGGGCTCCGTACTTC	CAISDFSRDRAPYF
TRBV18	.	.	TRBJ1-1	TGTGCCAGCTCACCATCAGGGGTGGCCACTGAAGCTTTCTTT	CASSPSGVATEAFF
TRBV2	TRBD2	.	TRBJ2-3	TGTGCCAGCAGTGAGCTAGCGGGATCGGAGGGTACGCAGTATTTT	CASSELAGSEGTQYF
TRBV29-1	.	.	TRBJ2-7	TGCAGCGTTGGGTACGGACGGGGGTACGAGCAGTACTTC	CSVGYGRGYEQYF
TRBV5-6	.	few	TRBJ1-5	TGTGCCAGCAGCTTCCGGAATCAGCCCCAGCATTTT	CASSFRNQPQHF
TRBV5-6	TRBD1	.	TRBJ2-5	TGTGCCAGCAGCCCCACAGGGGTAGAGACCCAGTACTTC	CASSPTGVETQYF
TRBV19	.	.	TRBJ2-7	TGTGCCAGTAGTTCCAGCTACGAGCAGTACTTC	CASSSSYEQYF
TRBV5-5	TRBD1	.	TRBJ1-6	TGTGCCAGCAGCGTGGAACAGGGGGCCGTTTCACCCCTCCACTTT	CASSVEQGAVSPLHF
TRBV6-5	TRBD1	.	TRBJ2-5	TGTGCCAGCAGAACAACAGGGGGCCTACAAGAGACCCAGTACTTC	CASRTTGGLQETQYF
TRBV6-1	.	.	TRBJ2-5	TGTGCCAGCAGTGTTGAGGGAATCCAAGAGACCCAGTACTTC	CASSVEGIQETQYF
TRBV27	TRBD2	.	TRBJ2-5	TGTGCCAGCAGTTTATCCCCATTAGCGGGAGGGATACAAGAGACCCAGTACTTC	CASSLSPLAGGIQETQYF
TRBV5-1	.	few	TRBJ2-7	TGCGCCAGCAGCGACAGCAGGAGCTCCTACGAGCAGTACTTC	CASSDSRSSYEQYF
TRBV4-3	TRBD1	few	TRBJ2-1	TGCGCCAGCAGCCAAGATAGAGGGACAGGGGGTAACAATGAGCAGTTCTTC	CASSQDRGTGGNNEQFF
TRBV5-1	TRBD2	.	TRBJ2-5	TGCGCCAGCAGCTTGGTTACTAGCGGGGGGGCTGAGACCCAGTACTTC	CASSLVTSGGAETQYF
TRBV14	TRBD1	.	TRBJ2-2	TGTGCCAGCAGCCAACTAAAAGGGGACCGGGACAGCACCGGGGAGCTGTTTTTT	CASSQLKGDRDSTGELFF
TRBV5-1	.	.	TRBJ2-5	TGCGCCAGCAGCAATACAGGGTCGGGCGAGACCCAGTACTTC	CASSNTGSGETQYF
TRBV9	TRBD2	.	TRBJ2-1	TGTGCCAGCAGCGTAGCAGGCGGGGGGGCCCCTGAGCAGTTCTTC	CASSVAGGGAPEQFF
TRBV4-3	TRBD2	.	TRBJ2-2	TGCGCCAGCAGCCAAGATTCGGGGGGAGGGGCCTTGTGGACCGGGGAGCTGTTTTTT	CASSQDSGGGALWTGELFF
TRBV6-5	.	.	TRBJ2-7	TGTGCCAGCAGTTCGGAACACAGCTCCTACGAGCAGTACTTC	CASSSEHSSYEQYF